In this sample, the clone carrying this TCR beta chain turned up a few times. Its target is not known. This sample was included in a study of T cell repertoires in cytomegalovirus infection. Overall study: Through public TCR beta signatures, both CMV infection and matching HLA type were indicated. Overall study findings and caveats: Of the TCR beta families, the public ones yielded a cumulative frequency that identified carriers of CMV plus the relevant HLA. HLA-C-restricted CMV clonotypes gave the most frequent clonotype in two of eight donors.

TCRdb recomputed calls from the reads with MiXCR, one row per CDR3 protein. The data contain about 470,000 distinct CDR3 sequences, about 42% of them singletons. The V and J ends lost 5 bases and 4 bases, in that order; junction bases with no gene match: 10. Germline CDR1 and CDR2: ENHRY and SYGVKD. This CDR3 contains 16 residues. J is TRBJ1-4 and V is TRBV10-3; 7 bases are a match to TRBD1. The clonotype comes from a human donor in good health (CMV status not recorded). Some clones in this sample may be carry-over from other donors' samples. The source was cultured PBMCs, collected from culture after CMV antigen stimulation. The CDR3 here is CAISQVGQGVNEKLFF. In DNA, the CDR3 is TGTGCCATCAGTCAAGTCGGGCAGGGGGTTAATGAAAAACTGTTTTTT.